This T cell receptor beta chain was sequenced for a study of CD8+ T cells in alopecia areata. Study context: Treated patients were given oral tofacitinib, which was dosed at 5 to 10 mg twice daily.

Once RNA had been extracted, it was reverse transcribed into cDNA to act as the sequencing template. Produced via immunoSEQ multiplex PCR; TCRdb's table is partial and in-frame only. Among just over 150,000 clones listed, around 71% were seen once. The V and J ends lost 8 bases and 9 bases, in that order; junction bases with no gene match: 12. CDR3 length equals 12 residues. Germline V gene data show CDR1 as SQVTM and CDR2 as ANQGSEA. Details on this clone: As yet, its antigen is unknown.

Study results and caveats: Lesional scalp, especially alopecia totalis/universalis, showed higher clonality than normal scalp.

Specified treatment: oral pan-JAK inhibitor, 5-10 mg twice daily. Starting from PBMCs, sorting isolated CD4+ and CD8+ T cells. The chain recombines TRBV29-1 with TRBJ1-1; 7 bases fit TRBD1. Sequences were derived from CD4+ T cells sorted from blood, sampled at week 4, from a patient treated with tofacitinib. The clonotype was recovered from a human donor with alopecia areata. CDR3 region: CSILTGAEKAFF. The CDR3 nucleotides read TGCAGCATTCTCACAGGGGCAGAAAAAGCTTTCTTT.